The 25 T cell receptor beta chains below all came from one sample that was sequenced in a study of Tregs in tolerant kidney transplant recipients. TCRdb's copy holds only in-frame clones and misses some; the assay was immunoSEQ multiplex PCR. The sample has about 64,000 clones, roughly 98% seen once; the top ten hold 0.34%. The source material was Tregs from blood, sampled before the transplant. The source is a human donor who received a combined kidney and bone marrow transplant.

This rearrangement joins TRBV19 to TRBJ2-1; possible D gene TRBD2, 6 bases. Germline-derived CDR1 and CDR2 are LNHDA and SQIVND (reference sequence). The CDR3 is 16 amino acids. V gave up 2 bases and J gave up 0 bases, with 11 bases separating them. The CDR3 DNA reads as TGTGCCAGTAGTATAATTTTGCGGGGCTCCTACAATGAGCAGTTCTTC. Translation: CASSIILRGSYNEQFF.

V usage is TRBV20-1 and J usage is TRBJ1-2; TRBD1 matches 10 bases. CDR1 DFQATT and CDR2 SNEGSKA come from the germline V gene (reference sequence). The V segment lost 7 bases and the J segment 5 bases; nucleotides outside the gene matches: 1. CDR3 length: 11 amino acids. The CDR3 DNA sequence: TGCAGTGGGGACAGGGGATATGGCTACACCTTC. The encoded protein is CSGDRGYGYTF.

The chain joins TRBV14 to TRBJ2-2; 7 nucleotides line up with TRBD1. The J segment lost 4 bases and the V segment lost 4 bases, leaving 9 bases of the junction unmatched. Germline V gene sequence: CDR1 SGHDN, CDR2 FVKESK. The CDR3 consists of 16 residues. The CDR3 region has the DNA TGTGCCAGCAGCCCGTGGACAGGTTCGCGCACCGGGGAGCTGTTTTTT. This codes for CASSPWTGSRTGELFF. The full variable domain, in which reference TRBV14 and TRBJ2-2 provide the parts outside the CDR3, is EAGVTQFPSHSVIEKGQTVTLRCDPISGHDNLYWYRRVMGKEIKFLLHFVKESKQDESGMPNNRFLAERTGGTYSTLKVQPAELEDSGVYFCASSPWTGSRTGELFFGEGSRLTVL.

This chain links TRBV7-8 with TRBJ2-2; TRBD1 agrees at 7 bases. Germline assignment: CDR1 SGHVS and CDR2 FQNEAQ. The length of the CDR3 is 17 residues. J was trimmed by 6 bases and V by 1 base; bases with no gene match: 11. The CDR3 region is CASSLVYRGRSPGELFF. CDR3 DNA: TGTGCCAGCAGCTTAGTCTACAGGGGTCGATCGCCCGGGGAGCTGTTTTTT.

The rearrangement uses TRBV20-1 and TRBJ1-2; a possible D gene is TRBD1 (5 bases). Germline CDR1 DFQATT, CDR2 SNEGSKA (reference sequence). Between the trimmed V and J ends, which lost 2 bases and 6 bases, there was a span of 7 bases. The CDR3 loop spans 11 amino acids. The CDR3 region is CSARRGNGYTF. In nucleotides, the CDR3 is TGCAGTGCTAGAAGGGGAAATGGCTACACCTTC.

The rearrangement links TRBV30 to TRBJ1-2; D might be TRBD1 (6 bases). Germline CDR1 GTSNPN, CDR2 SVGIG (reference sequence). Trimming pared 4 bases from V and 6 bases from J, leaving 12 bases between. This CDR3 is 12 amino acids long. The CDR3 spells CAWNQGQHGYTF. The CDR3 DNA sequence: TGTGCCTGGAATCAGGGGCAACATGGCTACACCTTC.

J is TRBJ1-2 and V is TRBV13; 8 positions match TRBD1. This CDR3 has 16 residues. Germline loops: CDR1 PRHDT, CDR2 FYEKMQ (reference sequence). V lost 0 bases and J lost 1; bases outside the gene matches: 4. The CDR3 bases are TGTGCCAGCAGCTTAGGGCGGACAGGGATTAACTATGGCTACACCTTC. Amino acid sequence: CASSLGRTGINYGYTF.

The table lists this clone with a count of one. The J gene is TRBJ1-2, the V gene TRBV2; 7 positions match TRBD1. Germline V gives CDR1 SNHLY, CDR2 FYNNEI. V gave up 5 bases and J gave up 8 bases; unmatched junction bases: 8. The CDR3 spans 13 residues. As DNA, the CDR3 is TGTGCCAGCAGTCCGACAGGGTTGAGCGGCTACACCTTC. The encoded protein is CASSPTGLSGYTF.

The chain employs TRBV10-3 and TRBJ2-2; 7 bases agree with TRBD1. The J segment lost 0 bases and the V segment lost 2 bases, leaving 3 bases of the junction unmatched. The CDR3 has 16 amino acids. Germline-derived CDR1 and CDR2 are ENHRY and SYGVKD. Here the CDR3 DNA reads TGTGCCATCAGTGAGAAGGGGGCGGCGAACACCGGGGAGCTGTTTTTT. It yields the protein CAISEKGAANTGELFF.

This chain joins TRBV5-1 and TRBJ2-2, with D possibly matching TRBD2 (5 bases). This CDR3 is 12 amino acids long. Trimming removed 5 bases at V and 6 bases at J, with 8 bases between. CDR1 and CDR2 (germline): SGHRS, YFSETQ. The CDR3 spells CASRLAPGELFF. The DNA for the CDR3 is TGCGCCAGCAGGCTAGCACCCGGGGAGCTGTTTTTT.

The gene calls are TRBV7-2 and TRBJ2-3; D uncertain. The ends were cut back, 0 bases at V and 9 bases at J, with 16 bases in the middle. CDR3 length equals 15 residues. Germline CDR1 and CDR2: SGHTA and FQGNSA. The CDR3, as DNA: TGTGCCAGCAGCTTAGCCGCGAGCCACAGTGGAACGCAGTATTTT. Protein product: CASSLAASHSGTQYF.

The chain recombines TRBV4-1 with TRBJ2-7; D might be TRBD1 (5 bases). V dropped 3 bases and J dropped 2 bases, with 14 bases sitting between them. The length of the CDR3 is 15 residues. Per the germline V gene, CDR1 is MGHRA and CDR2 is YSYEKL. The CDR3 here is CASSHRDSHPYEQYF. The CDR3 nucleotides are TGCGCCAGCAGCCATCGAGACAGCCATCCCTACGAGCAGTACTTC.

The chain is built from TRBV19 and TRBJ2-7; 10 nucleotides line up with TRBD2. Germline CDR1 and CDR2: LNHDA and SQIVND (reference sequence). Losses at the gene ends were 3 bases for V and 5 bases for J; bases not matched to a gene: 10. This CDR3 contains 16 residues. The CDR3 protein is CASSMASGSVMDEQYF. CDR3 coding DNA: TGTGCCAGTAGTATGGCTAGCGGGAGTGTGATGGACGAGCAGTACTTC.

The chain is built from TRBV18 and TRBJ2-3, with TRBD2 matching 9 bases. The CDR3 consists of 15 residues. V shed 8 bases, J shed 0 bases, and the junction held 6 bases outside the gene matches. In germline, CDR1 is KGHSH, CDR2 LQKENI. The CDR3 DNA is TGTGCCAGCGGAAGGCTAGCGGGGAGCACAGATACGCAGTATTTT. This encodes CASGRLAGSTDTQYF.

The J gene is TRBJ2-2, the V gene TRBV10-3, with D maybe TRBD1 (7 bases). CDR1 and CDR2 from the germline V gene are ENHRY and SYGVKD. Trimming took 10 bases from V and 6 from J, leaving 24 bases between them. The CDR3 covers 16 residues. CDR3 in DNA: TGTGCCACGGGAACACGGAGGGGGCGCGAATCCGGGGAGCTGTTTTTT. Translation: CATGTRRGRESGELFF.

The CDR3 loop reads CASSPNLAGGTDTQYF. CDR3 DNA: TGTGCCAGCAGCCCTAACCTAGCGGGAGGCACAGATACGCAGTATTTT. The chain recombines TRBV7-2 with TRBJ2-3; TRBD2 aligns across 10 bases. CDR1 SGHTA and CDR2 FQGNSA come from the germline V gene. The CDR3 loop spans 16 amino acids. V was clipped by 5 bases and J by 1 base; unmatched bases: 6.

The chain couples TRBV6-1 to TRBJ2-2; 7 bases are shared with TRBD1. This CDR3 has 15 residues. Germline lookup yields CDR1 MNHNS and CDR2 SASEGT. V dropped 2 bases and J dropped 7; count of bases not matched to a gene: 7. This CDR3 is CASSELGQLGGELFF. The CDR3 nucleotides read TGTGCCAGCAGTGAACTGGGACAGTTGGGCGGGGAGCTGTTTTTT.

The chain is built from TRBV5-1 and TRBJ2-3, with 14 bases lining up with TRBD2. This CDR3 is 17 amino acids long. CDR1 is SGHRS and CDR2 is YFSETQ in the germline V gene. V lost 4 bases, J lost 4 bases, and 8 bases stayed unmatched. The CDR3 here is CASSVTSGGAAADTQYF. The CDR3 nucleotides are TGCGCCAGCAGCGTGACTAGCGGGGGGGCCGCGGCAGATACGCAGTATTTT.

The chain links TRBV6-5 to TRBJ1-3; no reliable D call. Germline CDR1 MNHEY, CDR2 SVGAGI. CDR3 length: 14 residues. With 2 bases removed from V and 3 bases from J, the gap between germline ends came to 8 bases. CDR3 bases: TGTGCCAGCAGTTACCACCCTAATGGAAACACCATATATTTT. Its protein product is CASSYHPNGNTIYF.

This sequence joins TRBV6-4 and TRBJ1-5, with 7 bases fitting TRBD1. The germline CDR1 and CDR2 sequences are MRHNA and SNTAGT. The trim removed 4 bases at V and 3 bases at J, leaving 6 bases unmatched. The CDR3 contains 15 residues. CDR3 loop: CASSGRTGLNQPQHF. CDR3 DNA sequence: TGTGCCAGCAGTGGCAGGACAGGCCTCAATCAGCCCCAGCATTTT.

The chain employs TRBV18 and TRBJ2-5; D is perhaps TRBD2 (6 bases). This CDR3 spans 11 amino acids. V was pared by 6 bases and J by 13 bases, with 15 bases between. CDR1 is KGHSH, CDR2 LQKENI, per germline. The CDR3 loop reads CASSGRDRLYF. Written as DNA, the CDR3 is TGTGCCAGCTCGGGGCGGGACCGATTGTACTTC.

CDR3 loop: CASSSGSRPGELFF. CDR3 DNA sequence: TGTGCCAGCAGCTCGGGGAGCAGGCCCGGGGAGCTGTTTTTT. This chain links TRBV5-6 with TRBJ2-2; D possibly corresponds to TRBD2 (5 bases). The CDR3 is 14 residues long. V shed 3 bases and J shed 6 bases, with 12 bases lying between them. Germline CDR1 SGHDT, CDR2 YYEEEE.

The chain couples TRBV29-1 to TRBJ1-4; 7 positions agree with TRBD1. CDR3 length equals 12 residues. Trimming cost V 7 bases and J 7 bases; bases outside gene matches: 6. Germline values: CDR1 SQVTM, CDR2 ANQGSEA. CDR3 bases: TGCAGCGGGGGACAGCCTCCTGAAAAACTGTTTTTT. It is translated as CSGGQPPEKLFF.

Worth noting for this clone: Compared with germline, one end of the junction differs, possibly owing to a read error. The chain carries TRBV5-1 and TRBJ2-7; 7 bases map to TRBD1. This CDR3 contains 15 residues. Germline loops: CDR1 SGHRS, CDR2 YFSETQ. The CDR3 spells CASSLGIDRVSEQYF. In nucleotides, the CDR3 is TGCGCCAGCAGTTTGGGGATCGACAGGGTGTCTGAGCAGTACTTC.

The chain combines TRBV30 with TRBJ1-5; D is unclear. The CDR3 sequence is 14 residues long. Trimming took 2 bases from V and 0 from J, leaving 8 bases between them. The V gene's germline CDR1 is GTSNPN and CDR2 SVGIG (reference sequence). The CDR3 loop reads CAWSNTYSNQPQHF. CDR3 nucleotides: TGTGCCTGGAGTAATACCTATAGCAATCAGCCCCAGCATTTT.